These 22 T cell receptor beta chains were all obtained from the same sample, sequenced in a study of CD8 T cells in Susac syndrome. RNA in amounts of roughly 0.5 to 1 ug was reverse transcribed with random hexamers. MiXCR was run by TCRdb on the immunoSEQ multiplex PCR reads, yielding one entry per CDR3 protein. This table has roughly 100,000 distinct CDR3 sequences, around 94% appearing once. The sequencing sample was made of CD4+ T cells from PBMCs. Receptor source: a human donor with Susac syndrome.

The count of this clonotype is one. This chain joins TRBV15 and TRBJ2-3; TRBD2 aligns across 11 bases. CDR3 length equals 15 residues. Germline CDR1 is LNHNV and CDR2 is YYDKDF (reference sequence). V lost 9 bases and J lost 2; bases outside the gene matches: 7. The CDR3, as DNA: TGTGCCACTTCGCCTAGCGGGGGGATCACAGATACGCAGTATTTT. This sequence encodes CATSPSGGITDTQYF.

The chain recombines TRBV12-3 or TRBV12-4 with TRBJ2-7, with TRBD2 identical over 7 bases. V lost 5 bases and J lost 1; bases outside the gene matches: 8. This CDR3 is 15 amino acids long. The DNA of the CDR3 is TGTGCCAGCAGTCGGGACGGACTAGGGTCCTACGAGCAGTACTTC. Amino acid sequence: CASSRDGLGSYEQYF.

The chain has TRBV2 and TRBJ1-1; D is unresolved. Deletions cut 6 bases from V and 4 bases from J, with 12 bases between. The CDR3 sequence is 13 residues long. Per the germline V gene, CDR1 is SNHLY and CDR2 is FYNNEI. In DNA, the CDR3 is TGTGCCAGCAGCCGGATCCCGGGCACTGAAGCTTTCTTT. Its protein product is CASSRIPGTEAFF.

The gene calls are TRBV12-3 or TRBV12-4 and TRBJ1-2; tentative D call: TRBD1 (5 bases). The CDR3 spans 12 residues. Trimming took off 7 bases at V and 7 bases at J, with 13 bases between the two ends. The CDR3 loop reads CASTLGGVGYTF. In DNA form, the CDR3 reads TGTGCCAGCACCCTGGGGGGGGTTGGCTACACCTTC.

This chain joins TRBV30 and TRBJ2-5, with no clear D. V gave up 5 bases and J gave up 1 base, with 14 bases separating them. Per the germline V gene, CDR1 is GTSNPN and CDR2 is SVGIG (reference sequence). The CDR3 contains 14 residues. The CDR3 nucleotides read TGTGCCTGGGTTGGAGACGGGCCCCAAGAGACCCAGTACTTC. Translated: CAWVGDGPQETQYF.

The chain has TRBV12-3 or TRBV12-4 and TRBJ1-6; 7 bases map to TRBD1. V shed 0 bases, J shed 8 bases, and the junction held 13 bases outside the gene matches. The CDR3 has 18 amino acids. The CDR3 DNA reads TGTGCCAGCAGTTTAGCGCGTTCCCTGGCCAGGGGGGATTCACCCCTCCACTTT. Translation gives CASSLARSLARGDSPLHF.

This clonotype was counted once. The rearrangement joins TRBV5-1 to TRBJ2-2; D might be TRBD1 (7 bases). The CDR3 is made up of 16 amino acids. V lost 6 bases and J 3 bases, leaving 18 bases between the germline ends. The germline CDR1 and CDR2 sequences are SGHRS and YFSETQ. The CDR3 loop is CASTTQGGRDTGELFF. As DNA, the CDR3 is TGCGCCAGCACCACCCAGGGGGGCCGGGACACCGGGGAGCTGTTTTTT.

V is TRBV9 and J is TRBJ2-1, with a tentative D call TRBD1 (5 bases). CDR1 and CDR2 (germline): SGDLS, YYNGEE. The ends were cut back, 0 bases at V and 8 bases at J, with 12 bases in the middle. CDR3 length: 14 residues. The CDR3 sequence: CASSVEVGVHEQFF. The CDR3 DNA reads TGTGCCAGCAGCGTAGAAGTAGGGGTCCATGAGCAGTTCTTC.

The V gene is TRBV7-2, the J gene TRBJ1-6; D is perhaps TRBD1 (6 bases). Trimming cost V 6 bases and J 8 bases, with 23 bases left between them. The CDR3 length is 17 residues. From germline, CDR1 is SGHTA and CDR2 FQGNSA. The CDR3 nucleotides are TGTGCCAGCAGATCCACAGGGTCCGTAACCGATCATTCACCCCTCCACTTT. Amino acids: CASRSTGSVTDHSPLHF.

CDR3 bases: TGTGCCTGGAGTACTCGACAGGGGGCGGTTGGAAATCAGCCCCAGCATTTT. This gives the protein CAWSTRQGAVGNQPQHF. This chain links TRBV30 with TRBJ1-5, with 10 bases fitting TRBD1. The CDR3 has 17 residues. The ends lost 2 bases at V and 4 bases at J; junction bases unmatched: 11. CDR1 and CDR2 (germline): GTSNPN, SVGIG (reference sequence).

The rearrangement joins TRBV4-1 to TRBJ2-7; no definite D call. The germline V and J ends were trimmed by 1 base and 2 bases, with 12 bases remaining between them. The CDR3 is 15 amino acids. Germline lookup yields CDR1 MGHRA and CDR2 YSYEKL. The CDR3: CASSQASSTAYEQYF. The CDR3 DNA is TGCGCCAGCAGCCAAGCATCCTCGACTGCCTACGAGCAGTACTTC.

The chain couples TRBV28 to TRBJ1-2; D possibly corresponds to TRBD1 (5 bases). The V and J ends lost 9 bases and 1 base respectively, with 18 bases between them. The CDR3 contains 15 residues. The germline V gene encodes CDR1 MDHEN and CDR2 SYDVKM. The CDR3 reads CASRLGGISNYGYTF. The CDR3 coding sequence is TGTGCCAGTAGGCTCGGGGGAATAAGTAACTATGGCTACACCTTC.

The chain has TRBV7-9 and TRBJ1-1; 7 positions match TRBD1. Trimming at V came to 3 bases and at J to 2 bases, leaving 3 bases not matched to a gene. Germline-derived CDR1 and CDR2 are SEHNR and FQNEAQ (reference sequence). This CDR3 contains 14 residues. CDR3 nucleotide sequence: TGTGCCAGCAGCTTGGGACAGCCTAACACTGAAGCTTTCTTT. Amino acids: CASSLGQPNTEAFF.

The rearrangement joins TRBV10-3 to TRBJ2-1; TRBD2 aligns across 11 bases. Germline-derived CDR1 and CDR2 are ENHRY and SYGVKD. V trimming: 4 bases; J trimming: 5 bases; junction bases outside the gene matches: 1. CDR3 size: 14 residues. CDR3 amino acids: CAISGGLADNEQFF. CDR3 nucleotides: TGTGCCATCAGTGGGGGACTAGCGGACAATGAGCAGTTCTTC.

The chain carries TRBV11-1 and TRBJ1-1; D is perhaps TRBD1 (6 bases). Trimming removed 5 bases at V and 7 bases at J, with 11 bases between. The CDR3 covers 12 residues. The V gene's germline CDR1 is SGHAT and CDR2 FQDESV (reference sequence). The CDR3 sequence: CASSQGGSEAFF. The CDR3 nucleotides read TGTGCCAGCAGCCAAGGGGGGAGTGAAGCTTTCTTT.

The gene calls are TRBV6-5 and TRBJ2-3; TRBD2 agrees at 9 bases. This CDR3 contains 17 residues. Germline V lookup: CDR1 MNHEY, CDR2 SVGAGI. The J segment lost 1 base and the V segment lost 2 bases, leaving 7 bases of the junction unmatched. The CDR3 nucleotides are TGTGCCAGCAGTTACACGGAGCGGGGGGACGGCACAGATACGCAGTATTTT. The encoded protein is CASSYTERGDGTDTQYF.

This chain links TRBV30 with TRBJ2-1; D is undetermined. This CDR3 region has 12 residues. Deletions cut 0 bases from V and 9 bases from J, with 9 bases between. Germline-derived CDR1 and CDR2 are GTSNPN and SVGIG (reference sequence). The DNA for the CDR3 is TGTGCCTGGAGTGTATATGTGGGTGAGCAGTTCTTC. Translating gives CAWSVYVGEQFF.

V gene TRBV10-3 combines with J gene TRBJ2-5, with no clear D. V was shortened by 3 bases and J by 2 bases, with 10 bases between the two germline ends. In germline, CDR1 is ENHRY, CDR2 SYGVKD. CDR3 length: 14 amino acids. CDR3 region: CAISEGRTQETQYF. CDR3 in DNA: TGTGCCATCAGTGAAGGCAGAACTCAAGAGACCCAGTACTTC.

The chain links TRBV6-2 or TRBV6-3 to TRBJ2-2; D is perhaps TRBD1 (6 bases). V was clipped by 6 bases and J by 4 bases, with 12 bases between them. This CDR3 contains 14 residues. Germline V gene sequence: CDR1 MNHEY, CDR2 SVGEGT. The CDR3 DNA reads as TGTGCCAGCAGCCGGGACACTCGCACCGGGGAGCTGTTTTTT. This gives the protein CASSRDTRTGELFF.

V gene TRBV30 combines with J gene TRBJ1-6; D might be TRBD1 (5 bases). The germline V gene has CDR1 GTSNPN and CDR2 SVGIG (reference sequence). Trimming removed 2 bases from V and 7 bases from J, with 18 bases in between. CDR3 size: 16 residues. CDR3 DNA: TGTGCCTGGAGTCTCCAACAGGCCATGCCGAATTCACCCCTCCACTTT. Its translation: CAWSLQQAMPNSPLHF.

The chain links TRBV20-1 to TRBJ1-3; D is possibly TRBD1 (6 bases). Germline CDR1 DFQATT, CDR2 SNEGSKA (reference sequence). Trimming removed 6 bases at V and 2 bases at J, with 8 bases between. The CDR3 consists of 12 residues. CDR3 sequence: CSARTAGNTIYF. The CDR3 DNA reads TGCAGTGCACGGACAGCTGGAAACACCATATATTTT.

J is TRBJ2-4 and V is TRBV7-3; D uncertain. CDR3 length: 13 amino acids. CDR1 is SGHTA, CDR2 FQGTGA, per germline. V was cut by 3 bases and J by 4 bases, with 7 bases left in between. The CDR3: CASSFPGKNIQYF. The CDR3 DNA follows: TGTGCCAGCAGCTTTCCAGGAAAAAACATTCAGTACTTC.